A single sample is the source of the 23 T cell receptor beta chains below, sequenced in a study of shared clonotypes between healthy human individuals. The repertoire was sequenced with immunoSEQ multiplex PCR; TCRdb's copy has only in-frame clones and lacks some. The sample contains over 700,000 clones, about two thirds of which appear only once. Source material: memory CD4+ T cells sorted from blood. Subset given: CD45RA-negative fraction. The origin of the receptors is a woman in her 30s in good health.

The chain carries TRBV5-1 and TRBJ2-5, with 11 bases that match TRBD2. Germline lookup yields CDR1 SGHRS and CDR2 YFSETQ. The CDR3 has 18 amino acids. The junction had 12 bases not matched to a gene; V was cut back by 5 bases and J by 0 bases. The chain's CDR3 is CASSTGTSGDSYQETQYF. The CDR3 DNA follows: TGCGCCAGCAGTACCGGGACTAGCGGAGACTCGTACCAAGAGACCCAGTACTTC.

The sample holds one count of this clone. The rearrangement links TRBV19 to TRBJ1-2; TRBD1 aligns across 7 bases. Trimming cost V 1 base and J 8 bases; bases outside gene matches: 10. Germline CDR1 and CDR2: LNHDA and SQIVND (reference sequence). This CDR3 has 15 amino acids. The CDR3 is CASSIGSLEGAGYTF. The CDR3 DNA is TGTGCCAGTAGTATAGGAAGCTTGGAGGGGGCGGGCTACACCTTC. Full variable domain (outside the CDR3, taken from reference TRBV19 and TRBJ1-2): DGGITQSPKYLFRKEGQNVTLSCEQNLNHDAMYWYRQDPGQGLRLIYYSQIVNDFQKGDIAEGYSVSREKKESFPLTVTSAQKNPTAFYLCASSIGSLEGAGYTFGSGTRLTVV.

V and J are TRBV5-1 and TRBJ2-2; 7 bases map to TRBD1. This CDR3 region has 15 residues. The germline V gene encodes CDR1 SGHRS and CDR2 YFSETQ. With 4 bases clipped from V and 6 bases from J, the junction kept 9 bases outside the gene matches. CDR3 nucleotide sequence: TGCGCCAGCAGCCCCGTGACAGGGTGGTCCGGGGAGCTGTTTTTT. Encoded protein: CASSPVTGWSGELFF.

The chain links TRBV5-1 to TRBJ2-1; D not resolved. Germline CDR1 SGHRS, CDR2 YFSETQ. The length of the CDR3 is 15 residues. Trimming left V 1 base short and J 1 base short, with 9 bases between. The CDR3 protein is CASSLWAESYNEQFF. The CDR3 bases are TGCGCCAGCAGCTTGTGGGCAGAGTCCTACAATGAGCAGTTCTTC.

The chain is built from TRBV5-1 and TRBJ2-1, with TRBD2 matching over 8 bases. J lost 3 bases, V lost 1 base, and 3 bases had no gene match. This CDR3 is 15 amino acids long. Germline CDR1 SGHRS, CDR2 YFSETQ. CDR3 in DNA: TGCGCCAGCAGCTTGCTAGCGGGTCACTACAATGAGCAGTTCTTC. Translation gives CASSLLAGHYNEQFF.

At least ten counts were recorded for this clone. The same CDR3 also results from other DNA sequences found in this sample. This CDR3 reads CASSSGGLAGSTDTQYF. The CDR3 DNA reads TGTGCCAGCAGCTCAGGTGGACTAGCGGGAAGCACAGATACGCAGTATTTT. The rearrangement links TRBV7-2 to TRBJ2-3; 12 bases match TRBD2. After removal of 4 bases from V and 0 bases from J, the junction contained 5 bases not matched to a gene. Per germline, CDR1 SGHTA and CDR2 FQGNSA. The length of the CDR3 is 17 residues. Based on the CDR3 plus reference TRBV7-2 and TRBJ2-3, the full variable domain is GAGVSQSPSNKVTEKGKDVELRCDPISGHTALYWYRQSLGQGLEFLIYFQGNSAPDKSGLPSDRFSAERTGGSVSTLTIQRTQQEDSAVYLCASSSGGLAGSTDTQYFGPGTRLTVL.

The chain has TRBV19 and TRBJ1-2, with D perhaps TRBD1 (5 bases). In germline, CDR1 is LNHDA, CDR2 SQIVND (reference sequence). CDR3 size: 14 residues. Deletions cut 3 bases from V and 1 base from J, with 9 bases between. The CDR3 spells CASSILTVNYGYTF. The CDR3 DNA follows: TGTGCCAGTAGTATCCTGACAGTTAACTATGGCTACACCTTC.

The chain uses TRBV4-1 and TRBJ1-2; 10 positions match TRBD1. Germline loops: CDR1 MGHRA, CDR2 YSYEKL. V shed 1 base and J 7 bases; nucleotides not matched to a gene: 15. The CDR3 consists of 18 residues. The CDR3 DNA reads as TGCGCCAGCAGCCAAGTGGCGTTGGGGGGACAGGGGATCCGTGGCTACACCTTC. This codes for CASSQVALGGQGIRGYTF.

The chain links TRBV9 to TRBJ2-1, with D perhaps matching TRBD2 (5 bases). Trimming removed 0 bases at V and 1 base at J, with 11 bases between. CDR1 SGDLS and CDR2 YYNGEE come from the germline V gene. This CDR3 comprises 16 residues. CDR3 in DNA: TGTGCCAGCAGCGTAGAGGGTAGCGCATCCTACAATGAGCAGTTCTTC. Its translation: CASSVEGSASYNEQFF.

A remark on this clone: This CDR3 is also generated by other DNA sequences in the sample. The V and J genes are TRBV5-1 and TRBJ2-1; D is undetermined. Looked up from germline, CDR1 is SGHRS and CDR2 is YFSETQ. V lost 1 base and J 1 base, leaving 9 bases between the germline ends. This CDR3 spans 15 amino acids. CDR3 coding DNA: TGCGCCAGCAGCTTGAGTTCGGCTTCCTACAATGAGCAGTTCTTC. It is translated as CASSLSSASYNEQFF.

The chain uses TRBV6-1 and TRBJ2-3; 7 bases are shared with TRBD1. CDR1 MNHNS and CDR2 SASEGT come from the germline V gene. The trim removed 6 bases at V and 12 bases at J, leaving 12 bases unmatched. The CDR3 contains 13 residues. CDR3 sequence (DNA): TGTGCCAGCAGGGACACCGGGACAGACAATCAGTATTTT. The encoded protein is CASRDTGTDNQYF.

V usage is TRBV10-3 and J usage is TRBJ1-5; maybe TRBD1 (5 bases). CDR3 size: 13 residues. V lost 7 bases and J 3 bases, leaving 10 bases between the germline ends. Germline V gene data show CDR1 as ENHRY and CDR2 as SYGVKD. This CDR3 is CAITQDTNQPQHF. The CDR3 bases are TGTGCCATCACCCAGGACACCAATCAGCCCCAGCATTTT.

V usage is TRBV29-1 and J usage is TRBJ1-1; 7 bases are a match to TRBD1. There are 16 residues in the CDR3. Germline V CDR1 and CDR2: SQVTM, ANQGSEA. The V segment lost 2 bases and the J segment 5 bases; nucleotides outside the gene matches: 14. The CDR3 nucleotides read TGCAGCGTTGAACGAGGAGGGACAGTCGCCGTTACTGAAGCTTTCTTT. Its protein product is CSVERGGTVAVTEAFF.

The DNA for the CDR3 is TGTGCCAGCAGTTCGGACAGGATCCAGCCCCAGCATTTT. Amino acids: CASSSDRIQPQHF. The chain uses TRBV28 and TRBJ1-5; 7 bases agree with TRBD1. From germline, CDR1 is MDHEN and CDR2 SYDVKM. The CDR3 length is 13 residues. Trimming at V came to 4 bases and at J to 7 bases, leaving 4 bases not matched to a gene.

V usage is TRBV10-3 and J usage is TRBJ2-7; perhaps TRBD1 as D (5 bases). V lost 2 bases, J lost 7 bases, and 12 bases lay in between. CDR3 length: 13 residues. Germline CDR1 is ENHRY and CDR2 is SYGVKD. This chain's CDR3 is CAISERAGIEQYF. CDR3 DNA: TGTGCCATCAGTGAGAGGGCAGGGATAGAGCAGTACTTC.

Only one count was recorded for this clone. The sample contains more than one DNA sequence encoding this CDR3. The CDR3 DNA reads as TGTGCCAGTAGCAACCCATTTACCGTCTCTGGAAACACCATATATTTT. It translates to CASSNPFTVSGNTIYF. The chain carries TRBV19 and TRBJ1-3; D remains unclear. The V gene lost 6 bases and the J gene lost 0 bases, with 15 bases spanning the gap. The CDR3 sequence is 16 residues long. CDR1 and CDR2 from the germline V gene are LNHDA and SQIVND (reference sequence).

A few counts support this clone. The chain employs TRBV7-2 and TRBJ1-5; no reliable D call. Germline assignment: CDR1 SGHTA and CDR2 FQGNSA. The CDR3 length is 13 residues. V was clipped by 3 bases and J by 3 bases, with 6 bases between them. The CDR3 sequence: CASSFGNNQPQHF. DNA for the CDR3: TGTGCCAGCAGCTTCGGGAACAATCAGCCCCAGCATTTT.

The V gene is TRBV9, the J gene TRBJ1-1, with 7 bases that match TRBD1. The ends lost 4 bases at V and 4 bases at J; junction bases unmatched: 7. The CDR3 is 14 residues long. Germline V lookup: CDR1 SGDLS, CDR2 YYNGEE. CDR3 sequence (DNA): TGTGCCAGCAGCTTAACAGGGGTGGGCACTGAAGCTTTCTTT. This sequence encodes CASSLTGVGTEAFF.

The gene calls are TRBV7-9 and TRBJ1-3; D ambiguous. Germline V gene sequence: CDR1 SEHNR, CDR2 FQNEAQ (reference sequence). CDR3 size: 14 residues. V was trimmed by 0 bases and J by 2 bases, leaving 5 bases between them. This chain's CDR3 is CASSLAGTGNTIYF. The DNA for the CDR3 is TGTGCCAGCAGCTTAGCAGGAACTGGAAACACCATATATTTT. The variable domain in full, completed from reference TRBV7-9 and TRBJ1-3, reads DTGVSQNPRHKITKRGQNVTFRCDPISEHNRLYWYRQTLGQGPEFLTYFQNEAQLEKSRLLSDRFSAERPKGSFSTLEIQRTEQGDSAMYLCASSLAGTGNTIYFGEGSWLTVV.

This clone was counted a single time. Within the sample, other DNA sequences also encode this same CDR3. The V and J genes are TRBV19 and TRBJ1-5; D may be TRBD1 (5 bases). Germline V gene data show CDR1 as LNHDA and CDR2 as SQIVND (reference sequence). The ends were cut back, 4 bases at V and 7 bases at J, with 14 bases in the middle. The CDR3 extends over 14 amino acids. This CDR3 reads CASSNQGGNQPQHF. CDR3 sequence (DNA): TGTGCCAGTAGTAATCAGGGAGGGAACCAGCCCCAGCATTTT.

The chain couples TRBV14 to TRBJ2-5; D is ambiguous. The CDR3 runs 13 residues. Germline V gives CDR1 SGHDN, CDR2 FVKESK. Trimming shortened V by 4 bases and J by 5 bases, and 11 bases separated the two germline ends. In nucleotides, the CDR3 is TGTGCCAGCAGCCCCACCTTCGGGGAGACCCAGTACTTC. Its protein product is CASSPTFGETQYF.

The chain joins TRBV7-6 to TRBJ2-1; 13 bases map to TRBD2. The CDR3 runs 20 residues. V gave up 1 base and J gave up 6 bases; unmatched junction bases: 15. The germline gives CDR1 SGHVS, CDR2 FNYEAQ. CDR3 sequence (DNA): TGTGCCAGCAGCTTAGGACTAGCGGGAGGCGGGTTCCACCACACCAATGAGCAGTTCTTC. This encodes CASSLGLAGGGFHHTNEQFF.

This chain joins TRBV18 and TRBJ2-7, with 8 nucleotides matching TRBD1. J gave up 1 base and V 0 bases, and 5 bases lay outside the gene matches. The CDR3 extends over 16 amino acids. The germline V gene encodes CDR1 KGHSH and CDR2 LQKENI. The CDR3, as DNA: TGTGCCAGCTCACCACCTACAGGGGGTCTATCCTACGAGCAGTACTTC. This gives the protein CASSPPTGGLSYEQYF.